These 8 T cell receptor beta chains were all obtained from the same sample, sequenced in a study of CD8+CD57+ T cells in acquired aplastic anemia. In patients chosen for sequencing, flow cytometry had shown CD8+CD57+ cell expansion. Profiling of TCR beta VDJ combinations and CDR3 sequences used genomic DNA as template. TCRdb re-called the reads through MiXCR, storing one row per CDR3 protein. The table includes about 270,000 distinct CDR3 sequences, roughly 82% detected once. Sequenced material: sorted CD4+, CD8+, or CD8+CD57+ T cells (not recorded which) from PBMCs. Receptor source: a human donor with aplastic anemia.

The genes are TRBV5-6 and TRBJ2-1; D gene ambiguous. Germline CDR1 is SGHDT and CDR2 is YYEEEE. The V and J ends lost 0 bases and 3 bases respectively, with 7 bases between them. The CDR3 totals 14 residues. The CDR3 loop reads CASSLASVYNEQFF. CDR3 nucleotides: TGTGCCAGCAGCTTGGCGTCGGTCTACAATGAGCAGTTCTTC.

Regarding this clonotype: This CDR3 fails to terminate in the conserved phenylalanine or tryptophan, so it likely reflects a read error. No DNA is shown, since the ends of the CDR3 on it are uncertain; the CDR3 is the one TCRdb lists. The V call is TRBV7-2, the J call TRBJ2-1; the DNA was not compared with TRBD1, the D call given in the table. The CDR3 spans 13 residues, counting both ends. From germline, CDR1 is SGHTA and CDR2 FQGNSA. The CDR3 sequence: CASSSTPGQGNYG.

Regarding this clonotype: Compared with germline, one end of the junction differs, possibly owing to a read error. This chain connects TRBV11-1 to TRBJ1-4; maybe TRBD1 (5 bases). The germline V gene encodes CDR1 SGHAT and CDR2 FQDESV (reference sequence). The CDR3 is 16 amino acids. Here the CDR3 reads CASSFSAHIGGEKLFF. Here the CDR3 DNA reads TGCGCCAGCAGCTTCTCCGCGCACATTGGGGGTGAAAAACTGTTTTTT.

The CDR3 sequence: CATSDPSSGGTQYF. In DNA form, the CDR3 reads TGTGCCACCAGTGATCCATCTAGCGGGGGAACGCAGTATTTT. V usage is TRBV24-1 and J usage is TRBJ2-3, with 10 bases aligning to TRBD2. The CDR3 has 14 amino acids. Looked up from germline, CDR1 is KGHDR and CDR2 is SFDVKD. Germline trimming cut 3 bases from V and 9 bases from J; bases unmatched to any gene: 5.

The gene calls are TRBV7-2 and TRBJ2-1; 8 bases align to TRBD2. This CDR3 comprises 16 residues. Per the germline V gene, CDR1 is SGHTA and CDR2 is FQGNSA. After removal of 3 bases from V and 12 bases from J, the junction contained 16 bases not matched to a gene. CDR3 amino acids: CASSFHRDGGAVSQFF. DNA of the CDR3: TGTGCCAGCAGCTTTCATAGAGACGGGGGGGCCGTTTCGCAGTTCTTC.

As regards this clonotype: The conserved phenylalanine or tryptophan normally closing the CDR3 is absent here, so this likely arose from a read error. It is unclear where the CDR3 begins or ends on the DNA, so no DNA is shown, and the CDR3 is as TCRdb lists it. This CDR3 is CAVLGGAETENY. The rearrangement uses TRBV7-8 and TRBJ2-5; the D segment call TRBD1 is taken from the table without a DNA check. CDR1 SGHVS and CDR2 FQNEAQ come from the germline V gene. Termini included, the CDR3 measures 12 amino acids.

This clonotype was seen just once. V usage is TRBV9 and J usage is TRBJ2-3, with D possibly TRBD1 on 5 matching bases. This CDR3 region has 13 residues. Germline CDR1 and CDR2: SGDLS and YYNGEE. V was trimmed by 3 bases and J by 13 bases, leaving 18 bases between them. In DNA, the CDR3 is TGTGCCAGCAGCGAAGGCACAGGAGCCTACGAGTATTTT. Amino acid sequence: CASSEGTGAYEYF.

Comments on this clonotype: An end of the junction differs from the germline gene, which may be a read error. This chain connects TRBV7-3 to TRBJ1-6; D remains unclear. The germline V gene encodes CDR1 SGHTA and CDR2 FQGTGA. The CDR3 extends over 16 amino acids. CDR3 nucleotide sequence: TGTGCCAGCAGCTTTCAAAGAAGCGGGTGGAGTGATGAGCTCCACTTC. Protein: CASSFQRSGWSDELHF.